This TCR beta chain was retrieved from a study of T-cell reconstitution after alpha-beta-depleted transplantation in children. Trimming cost V 1 base and J 0 bases; bases outside gene matches: 5. From germline, CDR1 is SGHRS and CDR2 YFSETQ. This CDR3 is built from 17 residues. This clonotype was seen a handful of times. What it binds is unknown. Study-wide points: After one year, T-cell counts and TCRbeta diversity mostly came from new T cells.

It was with unique molecular identifiers that the TCRbeta library was prepared. TCRdb re-called the PCR reads through MiXCR, storing one row per CDR3 protein. Among about 830,000 distinct CDR3 sequences listed, 16% were seen once. The sequenced sample was PBMCs, mostly from graft donor cells, obtained 360 days after TCRalphabeta/CD19-depleted stem cell transplant. V gene TRBV5-1 combines with J gene TRBJ2-4; 9 nucleotides match TRBD2. The clonotype originates from a male patient under 18 who had a stem cell transplant for acute lymphoblastic leukemia, so the T cells may come from the graft donor. The CDR3 here is CASSLPFSGRAKNIQYF. Written as DNA, the CDR3 is TGCGCCAGCAGCTTGCCTTTTAGCGGGAGAGCCAAAAACATTCAGTACTTC.